The T cell receptor (beta chain) described here comes from a study of control samples from healthy donors and cancer patients. This CDR3 is built from 15 residues. V dropped 3 bases and J dropped 0 bases, with 11 bases sitting between them. Germline CDR1 KGHSH, CDR2 LQKENI. Assay used: immunoSEQ multiplex PCR; TCRdb lists only in-frame clones, some missing. The sample yields 170,000 or so clones, roughly 92% seen once. J is TRBJ2-5 and V is TRBV18, with D hard to call. The material sequenced was blood. This clonotype originated in a woman between 18 and 30 years old in good health. CDR3 in amino acids: CASSPGSANQETQYF. The CDR3 DNA sequence: TGTGCCAGCTCACCGGGGTCAGCCAACCAAGAGACCCAGTACTTC.